Listed here are 30 T cell receptor beta chains from one sample, sequenced in a study of T-cell memory formation after mild COVID-19. MiXCR, run by TCRdb on the 5' RACE reads, gives a single entry per CDR3 protein. This table holds around 370,000 distinct CDR3 sequences, around 21% found once. Sequences were obtained from PBMCs or a T cell subset sorted from them (not recorded which). Source of these receptors: an adult woman who had mild COVID-19 (a few samples of this study predate the infection). Cell type and time point are not known.

V gene TRBV5-1 combines with J gene TRBJ1-1; 7 nucleotides agree with TRBD1. Trimming at V came to 0 bases and at J to 1 base, leaving 6 bases not matched to a gene. The CDR3 runs to 16 residues. The germline V gene encodes CDR1 SGHRS and CDR2 YFSETQ. For the CDR3, the DNA is TGCGCCAGCAGCTTGGAGGCAAGGGGGCAGAACACTGAAGCTTTCTTT. As protein: CASSLEARGQNTEAFF.

The chain has TRBV27 and TRBJ1-5; TRBD1 aligns across 10 bases. V shed 4 bases and J 4 bases; nucleotides not matched to a gene: 4. The CDR3 covers 15 residues. The germline V gene has CDR1 MNHEY and CDR2 SMNVEV (reference sequence). CDR3 sequence reads: CASSSGTGVNQPQHF. DNA of the CDR3: TGTGCCAGCAGTTCGGGGACAGGGGTAAATCAGCCCCAGCATTTT.

This sequence joins TRBV5-1 and TRBJ1-2; 8 bases are a match to TRBD1. The junction had 7 bases not matched to a gene; V was cut back by 4 bases and J by 8 bases. Germline CDR1 is SGHRS and CDR2 is YFSETQ. This CDR3 has 13 amino acids. The CDR3 nucleotides read TGCGCCAGCAGCAAAGGACAGGGTGGGGGCTACACCTTC. This translates into CASSKGQGGGYTF.

The genes are TRBV24-1 and TRBJ1-2, with 7 positions matching TRBD1. Trimming took 4 bases from V and 2 from J; bases not matched to a gene: 9. The CDR3 runs 16 residues. Germline loops: CDR1 KGHDR, CDR2 SFDVKD. For the CDR3, the DNA is TGTGCCACCAGTGAGACCGGGACAGAGGTCAACTATGGCTACACCTTC. Encoded protein: CATSETGTEVNYGYTF.

This clonotype was detected only a few times. This chain links TRBV12-3 or TRBV12-4 with TRBJ1-2; TRBD1 agrees at 7 bases. The CDR3 consists of 13 residues. V lost 7 bases to trimming and J lost 4 bases; unmatched junction nucleotides: 6. CDR3 loop: CASTPGQSYGYTF. CDR3 nucleotides: TGTGCCAGCACCCCGGGACAGAGCTATGGCTACACCTTC.

This clonotype was observed a handful of times. This rearrangement joins TRBV12-3 or TRBV12-4 to TRBJ2-3; the D call may be TRBD1 or TRBD2 (5 bases each). The CDR3 sequence is 15 residues long. V lost 6 bases and J lost 5, with 18 bases in between. The DNA for the CDR3 is TGTGCCAGCAGACGACGGATTCGGGGCCGAGATACGCAGTATTTT. Protein: CASRRRIRGRDTQYF.

The chain recombines TRBV9 with TRBJ2-7, with D perhaps given as TRBD1 or TRBD2 (6 bases each). This CDR3 has 14 amino acids. Trimming cost V 4 bases and J 7 bases, with 18 bases left between them. Germline CDR1 and CDR2: SGDLS and YYNGEE. As DNA, the CDR3 is TGTGCCAGCAGCCTGCAGGGGACTTCGGGGGAGCAGTACTTC. It yields the protein CASSLQGTSGEQYF. Together with reference TRBV9 and TRBJ2-7, the CDR3 gives the full variable domain: DSGVTQTPKHLITATGQRVTLRCSPRSGDLSVYWYQQSLDQGLQFLIQYYNGEERAKGNILERFSAQQFPDLHSELNLSSLELGDSALYFCASSLQGTSGEQYFGPGTRLTVT.

This clonotype was seen more than once but under ten times. The rearrangement links TRBV12-3 or TRBV12-4 to TRBJ2-1, with TRBD2 as a possible D gene (7 bases). V lost 8 bases and J lost 6, with 14 bases in between. The CDR3 totals 13 residues. The CDR3 DNA sequence: TGTGCCAGCTTTTGGGGGGGCGGCAATGAGCAGTTCTTC. Amino acids: CASFWGGGNEQFF.

In this sample, this clonotype turned up many times. The CDR3 spells CASSSQERNEQFF. CDR3 nucleotides: TGTGCCAGCAGCTCCCAAGAAAGGAATGAGCAGTTCTTC. The chain is built from TRBV11-2 and TRBJ2-1; no clear D. CDR1 SGHAT and CDR2 FQNNGV come from the germline V gene. Trimming took 4 bases from V and 7 from J, leaving 11 bases between them. The CDR3 is 13 amino acids.

There are a few counts of this clonotype. The V gene is TRBV5-1, the J gene TRBJ2-5; D is ambiguous. This CDR3 has 15 residues. CDR1 and CDR2 (germline): SGHRS, YFSETQ. Trimming pared 0 bases from V and 5 bases from J, leaving 14 bases between. The CDR3 DNA reads TGCGCCAGCAGCTTGGCTCAGGCCCTCGGGGAGACCCAGTACTTC. Translation gives CASSLAQALGETQYF.

V gene TRBV6-2 or TRBV6-3 combines with J gene TRBJ2-3; 7 nucleotides match TRBD2. This CDR3 is 13 amino acids long. Germline V gene data show CDR1 as MNHEY and CDR2 as SVGEGT. V shed 6 bases, J shed 2 bases, and the junction held 2 bases outside the gene matches. The CDR3 nucleotides are TGTGCCAGCAGGCGGGACTACACAGATACGCAGTATTTT. Protein sequence: CASRRDYTDTQYF.

This clonotype was detected only a few times. The chain recombines TRBV6-2 or TRBV6-3 with TRBJ2-5, with a possible D match to TRBD2 (7 bases). The CDR3 contains 15 residues. CDR1 is MNHEY, CDR2 SVGEGT, per germline. The V and J ends lost 5 bases and 4 bases respectively, with 17 bases between them. CDR3 loop: CASSPPWGGRETQYF. The DNA for the CDR3 is TGTGCCAGCAGTCCCCCGTGGGGGGGCCGAGAGACCCAGTACTTC.

This clonotype has a handful of counts. The chain links TRBV9 to TRBJ2-7, with 8 bases aligning to TRBD2. After removal of 4 bases from V and 1 base from J, the junction contained 4 bases not matched to a gene. Per the germline V gene, CDR1 is SGDLS and CDR2 is YYNGEE. The CDR3 extends over 14 amino acids. CDR3 in DNA: TGTGCCAGCAGCCGGGGGGGCGTATCCTACGAGCAGTACTTC. Protein product: CASSRGGVSYEQYF. Drawing the rest from reference TRBV9 and TRBJ2-7, the complete variable domain is DSGVTQTPKHLITATGQRVTLRCSPRSGDLSVYWYQQSLDQGLQFLIQYYNGEERAKGNILERFSAQQFPDLHSELNLSSLELGDSALYFCASSRGGVSYEQYFGPGTRLTVT.

This clonotype was detected only a few times. V is TRBV6-1 and J is TRBJ1-2; D remains ambiguous. The CDR3 covers 12 residues. Trimming took off 8 bases at V and 3 bases at J, with 10 bases between the two ends. The germline V gene has CDR1 MNHNS and CDR2 SASEGT. The CDR3: CASLGAHYGYTF. The DNA of the CDR3 is TGTGCCAGCTTGGGAGCTCACTATGGCTACACCTTC.

This sequence joins TRBV29-1 and TRBJ2-7; 8 bases match TRBD2. Trimming at V came to 5 bases and at J to 2 bases, leaving 8 bases not matched to a gene. The CDR3 sequence is 14 residues long. Germline-derived CDR1 and CDR2 are SQVTM and ANQGSEA. DNA of the CDR3: TGCAGCGTTCGTGAGCGGGGGAAACCCTACGAGCAGTACTTC. Translating gives CSVRERGKPYEQYF.

This clonotype was counted between two and nine times. The chain is built from TRBV7-9 and TRBJ1-6; TRBD1 matches at 10 bases. The CDR3 has 18 amino acids. V dropped 4 bases and J dropped 5; count of bases not matched to a gene: 11. In germline, CDR1 is SEHNR, CDR2 FQNEAQ (reference sequence). The CDR3 protein is CASSSPPGQGINNSPLHF. CDR3 nucleotides: TGTGCCAGCAGCTCCCCCCCGGGACAGGGGATAAATAATTCACCCCTCCACTTT. The whole variable domain, remainder taken from reference TRBV7-9 and TRBJ1-6, is DTGVSQNPRHKITKRGQNVTFRCDPISEHNRLYWYRQTLGQGPEFLTYFQNEAQLEKSRLLSDRFSAERPKGSFSTLEIQRTEQGDSAMYLCASSSPPGQGINNSPLHFGNGTRLTVT.

This clonotype has more than one count but fewer than ten. The chain combines TRBV19 with TRBJ1-2; no reliable D call. The ends were cut back, 1 base at V and 8 bases at J, with 5 bases in the middle. CDR3 length equals 11 residues. Germline CDR1 and CDR2: LNHDA and SQIVND (reference sequence). Here the CDR3 DNA reads TGTGCCAGTAGTATAGCTGGGGGCTACACCTTC. Its protein is CASSIAGGYTF. The full variable domain, completed using reference TRBV19 and TRBJ1-2, is DGGITQSPKYLFRKEGQNVTLSCEQNLNHDAMYWYRQDPGQGLRLIYYSQIVNDFQKGDIAEGYSVSREKKESFPLTVTSAQKNPTAFYLCASSIAGGYTFGSGTRLTVV.

This clonotype has only a few counts. The chain combines TRBV14 with TRBJ2-3; TRBD2 is a possible D gene (6 bases). The CDR3 contains 15 residues. Germline lookup yields CDR1 SGHDN and CDR2 FVKESK. Trimming stripped 4 bases from V and 2 bases from J, with 13 bases between. The CDR3 bases are TGTGCCAGCAGCCCGACTAGGGGCATCACAGATACGCAGTATTTT. This sequence encodes CASSPTRGITDTQYF.

A few counts support this clonotype. The chain links TRBV7-9 to TRBJ1-2; TRBD1 matches 10 bases. The CDR3 spans 14 residues. With 5 bases clipped from V and 8 bases from J, the junction kept 8 bases outside the gene matches. Germline V gene data show CDR1 as SEHNR and CDR2 as FQNEAQ (reference sequence). The CDR3 loop is CASSLGQGMRGYTF. Written as DNA, the CDR3 is TGTGCCAGCAGCCTGGGACAGGGGATGAGGGGCTACACCTTC.

The chain carries TRBV20-1 and TRBJ2-5; tentative D call: TRBD2 (6 bases). The germline gives CDR1 DFQATT, CDR2 SNEGSKA (reference sequence). CDR3 length equals 15 residues. Between the trimmed V and J ends, which lost 3 bases and 2 bases, there was a span of 16 bases. The CDR3 DNA follows: TGCAGTGCTAGCATGGTGGGGGGTGGTCAAGAGACCCAGTACTTC. It encodes CSASMVGGGQETQYF.

CDR3 amino acids: CASSLFQHPSYNEQFF. The CDR3 DNA reads TGTGCCAGCAGCTTATTCCAGCACCCTTCCTACAATGAGCAGTTCTTC. V and J are TRBV11-2 and TRBJ2-1, with D unclear. Germline-derived CDR1 and CDR2 are SGHAT and FQNNGV. The CDR3 length is 16 residues. V dropped 2 bases and J dropped 1 base, with 12 bases sitting between them.

The sample holds a few counts of this clonotype. The chain has TRBV7-8 and TRBJ1-2, with D perhaps matching TRBD1 (5 bases). CDR1 and CDR2 (germline): SGHVS, FQNEAQ. The CDR3 loop spans 14 amino acids. V was cut by 5 bases and J by 4 bases, with 14 bases left in between. The chain's CDR3 is CASSPREGSYGYTF. Written as DNA, the CDR3 is TGTGCCAGCAGCCCGAGAGAGGGGAGCTATGGCTACACCTTC.

The chain joins TRBV7-9 to TRBJ2-7; TRBD2 matches 8 bases. The trim removed 2 bases at V and 6 bases at J, leaving 6 bases unmatched. The CDR3 totals 14 residues. Germline CDR1 is SEHNR and CDR2 is FQNEAQ (reference sequence). The CDR3 sequence: CASSLTLTSAEQYF. CDR3 bases: TGTGCCAGCAGCTTAACCTTGACTAGCGCCGAGCAGTACTTC.

The gene calls are TRBV5-1 and TRBJ2-5; D is unclear. CDR1 is SGHRS, CDR2 YFSETQ, per germline. The CDR3 contains 13 residues. Trimming removed 5 bases from V and 5 bases from J, with 13 bases in between. The CDR3, as DNA: TGCGCCAGCAGTTGGGGAACGAGGGAGACCCAGTACTTC. Translating gives CASSWGTRETQYF.

This clonotype was detected many times. The chain carries TRBV5-8 and TRBJ1-5; perhaps TRBD1 as D (5 bases). With 0 bases removed from V and 7 bases from J, the gap between germline ends came to 14 bases. Germline lookup yields CDR1 SGHTS and CDR2 YDEGEE. The CDR3 has 15 residues. CDR3 DNA sequence: TGTGCCAGCAGCTTGGCCGGGGCAGCCGGACAGCCCCAGCATTTT. Its protein product is CASSLAGAAGQPQHF.

There are a few counts of this clonotype. V gene TRBV7-6 combines with J gene TRBJ2-3; D might be TRBD1 (6 bases). The CDR3 covers 18 residues. V lost 1 base to trimming and J lost 4 bases, with 21 bases between them. CDR1 and CDR2 (germline): SGHVS, FNYEAQ. CDR3 DNA: TGTGCCAGCAGCTTAGTCCCCTCAGGGGCGAATGCACCAGATACGCAGTATTTT. This translates into CASSLVPSGANAPDTQYF.

This clonotype was counted a few times. V usage is TRBV7-9 and J usage is TRBJ2-1, with 8 bases aligning to TRBD1. This CDR3 region has 15 residues. Trimming cost V 5 bases and J 5 bases; bases outside gene matches: 8. The germline V gene encodes CDR1 SEHNR and CDR2 FQNEAQ (reference sequence). The CDR3 DNA follows: TGTGCCAGCAGCGCCTGGACAGGGCGAAACAATGAGCAGTTCTTC. Residues: CASSAWTGRNNEQFF. The whole variable domain, filled in from reference TRBV7-9 and TRBJ2-1, reads DTGVSQNPRHKITKRGQNVTFRCDPISEHNRLYWYRQTLGQGPEFLTYFQNEAQLEKSRLLSDRFSAERPKGSFSTLEIQRTEQGDSAMYLCASSAWTGRNNEQFFGPGTRLTVL.

V usage is TRBV4-2 and J usage is TRBJ1-1, with 8 bases matching TRBD1. The V gene end was trimmed by 2 bases and the J gene end by 4 bases; junction bases not matched to a gene: 12. This CDR3 has 17 residues. Germline CDR1 LGHNA, CDR2 YNFKEQ. The CDR3 is CASSQTQGGFRGTEAFF. The DNA of the CDR3 is TGTGCCAGCAGCCAAACACAGGGGGGTTTCCGTGGCACTGAAGCTTTCTTT.

The rearrangement links TRBV7-9 to TRBJ2-3, with TRBD2 matching 8 bases. J lost 4 bases, V lost 5 bases, and 11 bases had no gene match. Germline CDR1 and CDR2: SEHNR and FQNEAQ (reference sequence). The CDR3 is made up of 16 amino acids. The CDR3 reads CASSQTSGSYSDTQYF. The CDR3 nucleotides are TGTGCCAGCAGCCAAACGAGCGGGAGTTACTCAGATACGCAGTATTTT.

DNA for the CDR3: TGTGCCAGCAGCTCCCGTCGGACAGGAGCCTACGAGCAGTACTTC. It translates to CASSSRRTGAYEQYF. The chain links TRBV11-2 to TRBJ2-7, with 7 nucleotides matching TRBD1. Germline V CDR1 and CDR2: SGHAT, FQNNGV. There are 15 residues in the CDR3. J was trimmed by 2 bases and V by 4 bases; bases with no gene match: 8. The full variable domain, rest sourced from reference TRBV11-2 and TRBJ2-7, is EAGVAQSPRYKIIEKRQSVAFWCNPISGHATLYWYQQILGQGPKLLIQFQNNGVVDDSQLPKDRFSAERLKGVDSTLKIQPAKLEDSAVYLCASSSRRTGAYEQYFGPGTRLTVT.